The rows below give T cell receptor beta chains drawn from one sample of a study of T cells in Graves' hyperthyroidism and ophthalmopathy. TCRdb reprocessed the multiplex PCR reads via MiXCR and lists one record per CDR3 protein. The table records approximately 570,000 distinct CDR3 sequences, about 20% of them present only once. The sequenced sample consisted of blood. The origin of the receptors is a man aged 35 to 55 with Graves' ophthalmopathy. CDR3s include the opening cysteine and the closing phenylalanine or tryptophan. D genes are given only for firm matches. Some rows mark clone size as missing; the rest say once, few, many or name a class of expanded clone.

TRBJ1-6,TRBV6-1,TRBD1,16,few,CASSDRDRGSGSPLHF,TGTGCCAGCAGTGATCGGGACAGGGGTTCTGGGTCACCCCTCCACTTT
TRBJ2-7,TRBV15,-,13,few,CATSGSPIREQYF,TGTGCCACCAGTGGCAGTCCTATTAGGGAGCAGTACTTC
TRBJ2-3,TRBV6-5,TRBD2,12,-,CASSFRGGTQYF,TGTGCCAGCAGTTTCCGGGGGGGTACGCAGTATTTT
TRBJ2-1,TRBV12-3/TRBV12-4,TRBD2,18,many,CASSPHPPLLAGWNEQFF,TGTGCCAGCAGTCCTCACCCTCCCTTGCTAGCGGGATGGAATGAGCAGTTCTTC
TRBJ2-7,TRBV28,-,14,-,CASMETGRGGEQYF,TGTGCCAGCATGGAGACAGGGCGAGGAGGGGAGCAGTACTTC
TRBJ1-1,TRBV20-1,-,14,few,CSARVVGGTIEAFF,TGCAGTGCTAGAGTTGTAGGGGGGACTATTGAAGCTTTCTTT
TRBJ2-1,TRBV25-1,TRBD1,16,few,CASSDQGVVSYNEQFF,TGTGCCAGCAGTGATCAGGGGGTTGTATCCTACAATGAGCAGTTCTTC
TRBJ2-3,TRBV9,TRBD2,15,-,CASSGSGSSSDTQYF,TGTGCCAGCAGCGGAAGCGGGAGTTCTTCAGATACGCAGTATTTT
TRBJ1-4,TRBV5-1,-,14,-,CASSFVDYREKLFF,TGCGCCAGCAGCTTCGTGGACTATCGAGAAAAACTGTTTTTT
TRBJ1-3,TRBV30,-,14,few,CAYAPGHSRNTIYF,TGTGCCTATGCTCCGGGACATTCGAGAAACACCATATATTTT
TRBJ2-5,TRBV5-1,TRBD2,16,-,CASSLGGLSGGETQYF,TGCGCCAGCAGCTTGGGGGGACTCTCGGGAGGGGAGACCCAGTACTTC
TRBJ1-5,TRBV15,-,16,few,CATSRDVDSSLTFQHF,TGTGCCACCAGCAGAGATGTGGACAGCTCCCTAACGTTCCAGCATTTT
TRBJ1-1,TRBV28,-,16,many,CASSKGDRSVGTEAFF,TGTGCCAGCAGCAAAGGAGACAGGTCGGTAGGTACTGAAGCTTTCTTT
TRBJ1-2,TRBV20-1,TRBD1,15,once,CSARDPVTGGYGYTF,TGCAGTGCTAGAGATCCGGTGACAGGGGGGTATGGCTACACCTTC
TRBJ1-1,TRBV2,TRBD1,12,few,CAGDRGHTEAFF,TGTGCGGGGGACAGGGGGCACACTGAAGCTTTCTTT
TRBJ2-7,TRBV29-1,-,14,-,CSVERRDGTYEQYF,TGCAGCGTTGAGAGGAGGGATGGAACCTACGAGCAGTACTTC
TRBJ1-2,TRBV19,-,15,-,CATSREGLPNYGYTF,TGTGCCACCTCGCGCGAGGGGCTCCCCAACTATGGCTACACCTTC
TRBJ1-1,TRBV28,TRBD1,16,-,CASSIGQGRMNTEAFF,TGTGCCAGCAGTATCGGACAGGGGAGGATGAACACTGAAGCTTTCTTT
TRBJ2-5,TRBV6-1,-,15,-,CASSEGRWGEETQYF,TGTGCCAGCAGTGAAGGTCGGTGGGGCGAAGAGACCCAGTACTTC
TRBJ2-2,TRBV29-1,TRBD2,18,-,CSVEDRGGLAGSTGELFF,TGCAGCGTTGAAGATCGCGGGGGACTAGCGGGATCGACCGGGGAGCTGTTTTTT
TRBJ1-5,TRBV15,-,15,-,CATSQEMRDRGTQHF,TGTGCCACCAGTCAAGAGATGAGGGACCGGGGGACCCAGCATTTT
TRBJ2-1,TRBV27,-,14,-,CASRSRGSYNEQFF,TGTGCCAGCCGATCCCGGGGCTCCTACAATGAGCAGTTCTTC
TRBJ2-2,TRBV9,TRBD1,18,-,CASSPPPWDRGLSGELFF,TGTGCCAGCAGCCCGCCCCCCTGGGACAGGGGGCTGTCCGGGGAGCTGTTTTTT
TRBJ1-5,TRBV5-1,TRBD1,16,few,CASSLEPGQGRQPQHF,TGCGCCAGCAGCTTGGAGCCGGGACAGGGCCGTCAGCCCCAGCATTTT
TRBJ2-3,TRBV4-1,-,16,-,CASSQDEGVATDTQYF,TGCGCCAGCAGCCAAGATGAGGGAGTCGCGACAGATACGCAGTATTTT
TRBJ2-5,TRBV11-2,-,12,many,CASSSNDRTQYF,TGTGCCAGCAGCTCCAACGACAGGACCCAGTACTTC
TRBJ2-7,TRBV19,-,15,-,CATGAGREWGVEQYF,TGTGCCACTGGGGCCGGACGCGAGTGGGGTGTTGAGCAGTACTTC
TRBJ2-3,TRBV12-3/TRBV12-4,-,16,many,CASSLFRDDLTDTQYF,TGTGCCAGCAGTTTATTCCGGGACGATTTAACAGATACGCAGTATTTT
TRBJ1-3,TRBV9,-,15,-,CASSGGAYSGNTIYF,TGTGCCAGCAGCGGAGGGGCTTACTCTGGAAACACCATATATTTT
TRBJ2-7,TRBV6-2/TRBV6-3,TRBD2,15,-,CASSYSGLGAGEQYF,TGTGCCAGCAGTTACTCCGGACTAGGGGCGGGGGAGCAGTACTTC
TRBJ2-4,TRBV6-1,-,17,-,CASSEDPGQLAKNIQYF,TGTGCCAGCAGTGAAGATCCGGGACAACTAGCCAAAAACATTCAGTACTTC
TRBJ2-1,TRBV24-1,-,17,few,CATSDSGNTRSYNEQFF,TGTGCCACCAGTGATAGTGGGAACACTCGCTCCTACAATGAGCAGTTCTTC
TRBJ2-5,TRBV12-3/TRBV12-4,TRBD2,14,-,CASLSHSGEETQYF,TGTGCCAGTTTATCCCATAGCGGGGAGGAGACCCAGTACTTC
TRBJ1-1,TRBV28,-,13,few,CASSSLGTAEAFF,TGTGCCAGCAGTTCTTTAGGGACTGCTGAAGCTTTCTTT
TRBJ2-7,TRBV11-2,-,14,many,CASSSILRVYEQYF,TGTGCCAGCAGCTCCATCCTCCGAGTCTACGAGCAGTACTTC
TRBJ1-6,TRBV3-1,TRBD1,14,-,CASQRTGGTSPLHF,TGTGCCAGCCAAAGGACAGGGGGCACTTCACCCCTCCACTTT
TRBJ2-7,TRBV5-1,TRBD2,17,few,CASSLRRLAGGPVEQYF,TGCGCCAGCAGCTTAAGGAGGCTAGCGGGGGGGCCCGTCGAGCAGTACTTC
TRBJ1-2,TRBV2,-,14,few,CASAEATEGYGYTF,TGTGCCAGCGCTGAAGCTACAGAGGGCTATGGCTACACCTTC
TRBJ2-1,TRBV7-9,TRBD2,17,few,CASSFLTTSGSPNEQFF,TGTGCCAGCAGCTTCCTAACGACTAGCGGGAGCCCCAATGAGCAGTTCTTC
TRBJ2-7,TRBV30,-,16,many,CAWSVLLGESRYEQYF,TGTGCCTGGAGTGTGCTATTGGGAGAGAGTAGATACGAGCAGTACTTC
TRBJ1-1,TRBV4-3,TRBD1,14,few,CASSQGDSDTEAFF,TGCGCCAGCAGCCAGGGGGACAGCGACACTGAAGCTTTCTTT
TRBJ2-7,TRBV7-2,-,15,few,CASSLMTGAGHEQYF,TGTGCCAGCAGCTTAATGACGGGGGCGGGCCACGAGCAGTACTTC
TRBJ1-2,TRBV28,-,14,-,CASSLSVSYYGYTF,TGTGCCAGCAGTTTATCGGTCAGTTACTATGGCTACACCTTC
TRBJ2-7,TRBV20-1,TRBD2,14,-,CSAHPKRENYEQYF,TGCAGTGCCCACCCGAAGCGGGAGAACTACGAGCAGTACTTC
TRBJ2-2,TRBV19,-,16,-,CASSIIPDTNTGELFF,TGTGCCAGTAGTATAATACCGGACACGAACACCGGGGAGCTGTTTTTT
TRBJ2-1,TRBV7-2,TRBD2,16,many,CASSLRTSGAYNEQFF,TGTGCCAGCAGCTTGCGGACTAGCGGAGCGTACAATGAGCAGTTCTTC
TRBJ2-3,TRBV6-1,TRBD1,17,-,CASSEFGTVASTDTQYF,TGTGCCAGCAGTGAATTCGGGACAGTTGCTAGCACAGATACGCAGTATTTT
TRBJ1-2,TRBV6-1,-,12,many,CASTGSNYGYTF,TGTGCCAGCACAGGGTCTAACTATGGCTACACCTTC
TRBJ1-2,TRBV20-1,TRBD1,15,many,CSARDLIRQGYGYTF,TGCAGTGCTAGAGACCTTATACGACAGGGCTATGGCTACACCTTC
TRBJ2-3,TRBV18,TRBD1,16,many,CASSPSRGQGKDTQYF,TGTGCCAGCTCACCAAGCCGGGGACAGGGGAAGGATACGCAGTATTTT